Here is one T cell receptor (beta chain) with its context. There is no known antigen for this receptor. No quality values exist for individual bases; no much larger clone is one base distant. To estimate absolute template abundance from read counts, synthetic TCR analog templates were spiked into each PCR. The immunoSEQ assay was used to amplify TCRbeta CDR3 regions from genomic DNA with bias-controlled V and J gene primers. Sequencing of rearranged TCRbeta segments was performed at approximately 20X coverage. Under the source paper's analysis protocol: Sequencing errors were corrected by clustering, and CDR3s were annotated against IMGT so that V, D and J genes could be assigned. Downstream analyses used only productive TCRbeta rearrangements and left out out-of-frame or stop-codon sequences. Clonality was computed as one minus Shannon entropy normalized by the log of the number of unique productive sequences. Clones differing between time points or between blood and tumor were identified by Fisher's exact test with Benjamini-Hochberg correction at adjusted p below 0.01. TCRdb's version of the immuneACCESS table is confined to in-frame rearrangements and falls short of the full clone set. An unresolved V gene accounts for under half of the shortfall where checked; the remainder is of unknown origin. V and J calls and clone size are as listed in that table; D and trimming were resolved from the DNA. In this sample the table shows about 40,000 clones, 82% of which occur a single time. The top ten constitute around 19% of the sample.

The cohort comprised 25 to 35 patients with locally advanced or metastatic urothelial carcinoma treated at Memorial Sloan Kettering on a trial protocol. Peripheral blood mononuclear cells were collected pretreatment and during treatment, with between 1 and 8 total time points obtained per patient. The Qiagen DNeasy Blood extraction kit was used to purify genomic DNA from total PBMCs and tumor samples. Collected pretreatment and during treatment, PBMCs were isolated and stored as previously described. From the germline V gene, CDR1 is MNHEY and CDR2 is SVGAGI. At the junction V is shortened by 8 bases and J by 3 bases, with 14 bases in between. From cysteine to phenylalanine, the CDR3 is 14 amino acids long. Just CDR3 DNA is preserved here, 42 bases in frame from base 1. The data originate from a study of PD-L1 blockade in urothelial cancer (dated 2017 in TCRdb). For context, the study as a whole: Every patient began therapy at some point between 2013 and 2015 and was given atezolizumab 1,200 mg intravenously every 3 weeks. An exploratory multi-omic analysis was conducted of the somatic, immune and clinical correlates of response to PD-L1 blockade with atezolizumab in urothelial cancer. Pretreatment tumor samples, along with matched peripheral blood collected serially before and after atezolizumab treatment, underwent TCR sequencing. An ECOG performance status of 0 or 1 was recorded for the patients, and 0 to 3 prior chemotherapy regimens had been received by the patients. Progression-free survival longer than 6 months counted as durable clinical benefit, and TCR features were additionally tested against both progression-free and overall survival. Blood samples were analyzed at two time points: 3 weeks after treatment start (second dose) and 6 weeks after treatment start. Some 30 patients had pretreatment blood TCR-seq, roughly 25 had at least one posttreatment blood collection, and roughly 25 had tumor TCR-seq. A median of roughly 140,000 T cells and 83,000 or so unique TCRs was obtained from blood samples, and a median clonality of approximately 0.077 was observed. About nine tenths of the roughly 29 patients were males with bladder-origin urothelial cancer, and about 65% of the roughly 30 reported a prior smoking history. Durable clinical benefit was achieved by nine patients but not by the remaining 20. In the same patients, pretreatment tumors underwent whole exome sequencing and RNA sequencing in addition to TCR sequencing.

Points the paper makes about the study in general: Because of the small sample size (n ≈ 31) and the many exploratory analyses performed, the results are intended to be regarded as hypothesis-generating. A pretreatment peripheral blood TCR clonality below the median was linked to improved progression-free and overall survival. Greater expansion of tumor-associated TCR clones in peripheral blood 3 weeks after the start of treatment was observed in patients with durable benefit (n ≈ 22, p = 0.022).

Sample: PBMCs, taken around atezolizumab (anti-PD-L1) treatment. This TCR was recovered from a man between 60 and 70 years old with urothelial cancer. The rearranged segments are TRBV6-5 and TRBJ2-1; a tentative D call is TRBD2 (7 bases match). The base sequence is TGTGCCAGCGGGGGCGGGGGCCTCTACAATGAGCAGTTCTTC. The translation is CASGGGGLYNEQFF.